This T cell receptor (beta chain) was profiled in a study of OX40 agonist ivuxolimab in advanced cancers. With 10 bases removed from V and 1 base from J, the gap between germline ends came to 10 bases. Germline V gives CDR1 SNHLY, CDR2 FYNNEI. CDR3 length: 12 amino acids. Assay used: immunoSEQ multiplex PCR; TCRdb lists only in-frame clones, some missing. The sample has almost 35,000 clones, about 86% seen once. The chain has TRBV2 and TRBJ1-1; no reliable D call. This TCR derives from an adult with an advanced solid tumor such as melanoma, head and neck, liver or kidney cancer. The starting material was CD4+ or CD8+ T cells sorted from blood, obtained in a trial of the OX40 agonist ivuxolimab. CDR3 nucleotide sequence: TGTGCCACCAACTCAGGGAACACTGAAGCTTTCTTT. It translates to CATNSGNTEAFF.